These 29 T cell receptor beta chains share one sample of origin, sequenced in a study of technical replicates of blood from a few donors. The data were produced by immunoSEQ multiplex PCR, yet TCRdb's version contains in-frame clones alone and is incomplete. This sample has about 93,000 clones, with around 96% found just once. Specimen: T cells isolated from PBMCs. The source of these receptors is a human donor in good health.

The CDR3 DNA reads TGTGCCAGCAGCCGGACTAGCGGGAGGGATACGCAGTATTTT. This translates into CASSRTSGRDTQYF. This chain connects TRBV7-9 to TRBJ2-3; TRBD2 matches at 14 bases. V shed 5 bases, J shed 6 bases, and the junction held 1 base outside the gene matches. The CDR3 is made up of 14 amino acids. Germline V lookup: CDR1 SEHNR, CDR2 FQNEAQ (reference sequence).

The chain is built from TRBV5-1 and TRBJ2-1; the match to TRBD2 covers 7 bases. The CDR3 runs 15 residues. The V segment lost 7 bases and the J segment 4 bases; nucleotides outside the gene matches: 11. The germline gives CDR1 SGHRS, CDR2 YFSETQ. The CDR3 nucleotides are TGCGCCAGCTGCGCCGGGACTACCAGTTACAATGAGCAGTTCTTC. Translated: CASCAGTTSYNEQFF.

The V call is TRBV27, the J call TRBJ2-7, with 11 bases lining up with TRBD1. In germline, CDR1 is MNHEY, CDR2 SMNVEV (reference sequence). V trimming: 5 bases; J trimming: 6 bases; junction bases outside the gene matches: 9. The length of the CDR3 is 15 residues. CDR3 nucleotide sequence: TGTGCCAGCAGTCCCGTGGGACAGGGGGAGAGCGAGCAGTACTTC. The encoded protein is CASSPVGQGESEQYF.

This chain links TRBV6-4 with TRBJ1-1; the D is unclear. The CDR3 runs 14 residues. V lost 6 bases and J lost 4, with 15 bases in between. Germline V gene lookup returns CDR1 MRHNA and CDR2 SNTAGT. DNA for the CDR3: TGTGCCAGCAGCCTCGAACCCTTTAGCACTGAAGCTTTCTTT. Residues: CASSLEPFSTEAFF.

The chain carries TRBV14 and TRBJ1-1, with D perhaps matching TRBD1 (6 bases). The germline V gene has CDR1 SGHDN and CDR2 FVKESK. The V gene lost 4 bases and the J gene lost 4 bases, with 10 bases spanning the gap. CDR3 length equals 13 residues. The CDR3 bases are TGTGCCAGCAGCCGCGGACAGATCACTGAAGCTTTCTTT. Translating gives CASSRGQITEAFF.

The chain has TRBV28 and TRBJ2-3, with D perhaps matching TRBD1 (5 bases). The CDR3 has 14 residues. V was shortened by 7 bases and J by 3 bases, with 14 bases between the two germline ends. The germline gives CDR1 MDHEN, CDR2 SYDVKM. The DNA of the CDR3 is TGTGCCAGCACCAAAGACAGTAGTACAGATACGCAGTATTTT. Translated, it gives CASTKDSSTDTQYF.

CDR3 sequence (DNA): TGTGCCTGGAGTTCCAAACTAGCGGGGGGCACAGATACGCAGTATTTT. Residues: CAWSSKLAGGTDTQYF. V is TRBV30 and J is TRBJ2-3, with 11 bases matching TRBD2. Germline trimming cut 2 bases from V and 1 base from J; bases unmatched to any gene: 5. There are 16 residues in the CDR3. Per germline, CDR1 GTSNPN and CDR2 SVGIG (reference sequence).

CDR3 amino acids: CASSWALRDYEQYF. The DNA of the CDR3 is TGTGCCAGTAGTTGGGCGCTCCGGGACTACGAGCAGTACTTC. V and J are TRBV19 and TRBJ2-7; TRBD2 is a possible D gene (5 bases). Trimming removed 5 bases from V and 3 bases from J, with 14 bases in between. Germline V CDR1 and CDR2: LNHDA, SQIVND (reference sequence). The CDR3 is 14 residues long.

The gene calls are TRBV9 and TRBJ2-5, with D maybe TRBD1 (5 bases). The V gene lost 4 bases and the J gene lost 5 bases, with 18 bases spanning the gap. The CDR3 is 15 amino acids. In germline, CDR1 is SGDLS, CDR2 YYNGEE. The CDR3 protein is CASSQWGSMGETQYF. The CDR3 nucleotides are TGTGCCAGCAGCCAATGGGGCAGCATGGGGGAGACCCAGTACTTC.

V and J are TRBV30 and TRBJ2-5, with D possibly matching TRBD2 (7 bases). Germline V gives CDR1 GTSNPN, CDR2 SVGIG (reference sequence). The CDR3 runs to 15 residues. Trimming removed 0 bases at V and 4 bases at J, with 15 bases between. The CDR3 protein is CAWSVGGGLRETQYF. CDR3 in DNA: TGTGCCTGGAGTGTTGGGGGGGGCTTACGAGAGACCCAGTACTTC.

The genes are TRBV5-1 and TRBJ1-2, with 8 bases identical to TRBD1. V was pared by 3 bases and J by 6 bases, with 1 base of the junction left unmatched. There are 12 residues in the CDR3. In germline, CDR1 is SGHRS, CDR2 YFSETQ. The CDR3 loop reads CASSWTGNGYTF. The CDR3 DNA follows: TGCGCCAGCAGCTGGACAGGGAATGGCTACACCTTC.

The chain couples TRBV4-2 to TRBJ2-2; tentatively, D is TRBD2 (6 bases). The CDR3 is 17 amino acids. V lost 4 bases to trimming and J lost 5 bases, with 20 bases between them. Germline V gene lookup returns CDR1 LGHNA and CDR2 YNFKEQ. The CDR3 sequence is CASSLLIGGMVTGELFF. The CDR3 DNA reads as TGTGCCAGCAGCCTTTTGATCGGCGGGATGGTTACCGGGGAGCTGTTTTTT.

V and J are TRBV27 and TRBJ2-3, with D perhaps TRBD1 (6 bases). V was clipped by 5 bases and J by 3 bases, with 15 bases between them. Germline V gene data show CDR1 as MNHEY and CDR2 as SMNVEV (reference sequence). The CDR3 sequence is 15 residues long. The CDR3: CASSAEGGLTDTQYF. In DNA form, the CDR3 reads TGTGCCAGCAGTGCCGAAGGGGGTTTGACAGATACGCAGTATTTT.

This rearrangement joins TRBV2 to TRBJ2-1; 7 nucleotides line up with TRBD2. The length of the CDR3 is 17 residues. The ends lost 7 bases at V and 8 bases at J; junction bases unmatched: 20. From germline, CDR1 is SNHLY and CDR2 FYNNEI. In DNA form, the CDR3 reads TGTGCCAGCATCCCAGCTCGGCTAGCGGATCGAGGACATGAGCAGTTCTTC. Amino acid sequence: CASIPARLADRGHEQFF.

This chain connects TRBV19 to TRBJ1-1; possible D gene TRBD1, 6 bases. V shed 3 bases and J shed 2 bases, with 10 bases lying between them. The CDR3 runs to 14 residues. Germline CDR1 is LNHDA and CDR2 is SQIVND (reference sequence). CDR3 DNA: TGTGCCAGTAGTATTCGGACAGATAACACTGAAGCTTTCTTT. Its protein product is CASSIRTDNTEAFF.

The CDR3 reads CSVVVRIGQPQHF. The CDR3 coding sequence is TGCAGCGTTGTAGTTAGAATCGGTCAGCCCCAGCATTTT. This sequence joins TRBV29-1 and TRBJ1-5; D is uncertain. The CDR3 consists of 13 residues. CDR1 and CDR2 (germline): SQVTM, ANQGSEA. The germline V and J ends were trimmed by 4 bases and 6 bases, with 13 bases remaining between them.

This chain joins TRBV27 and TRBJ1-5; D remains unclear. The germline gives CDR1 MNHEY, CDR2 SMNVEV (reference sequence). The ends were cut back, 3 bases at V and 4 bases at J, with 7 bases in the middle. The CDR3 is 13 amino acids. Written as DNA, the CDR3 is TGTGCCAGCAGTTTGGGCACTAATCAGCCCCAGCATTTT. This sequence encodes CASSLGTNQPQHF.

The J gene is TRBJ1-1, the V gene TRBV7-9; D is perhaps TRBD1 (6 bases). The V end lost 5 bases, the J end lost 1 base, and 14 bases lay between the germline ends. This CDR3 spans 15 amino acids. Germline CDR1 SEHNR, CDR2 FQNEAQ (reference sequence). The chain's CDR3 is CASSNYATGNTEAFF. The CDR3, as DNA: TGTGCCAGCAGCAACTACGCGACAGGGAACACTGAAGCTTTCTTT.

The chain links TRBV11-2 to TRBJ2-7; 8 bases map to TRBD2. Losses at the gene ends were 4 bases for V and 7 bases for J; bases not matched to a gene: 9. Germline V CDR1 and CDR2: SGHAT, FQNNGV. The CDR3 extends over 14 amino acids. The CDR3, as DNA: TGTGCCAGCAGCTCTACTAGCGGTCTCGTGGAGCAGTACTTC. Protein product: CASSSTSGLVEQYF. The full variable domain, with the rest looked up from reference TRBV11-2 and TRBJ2-7, is EAGVAQSPRYKIIEKRQSVAFWCNPISGHATLYWYQQILGQGPKLLIQFQNNGVVDDSQLPKDRFSAERLKGVDSTLKIQPAKLEDSAVYLCASSSTSGLVEQYFGPGTRLTVT.

J is TRBJ2-2 and V is TRBV10-2, with 10 bases lining up with TRBD2. The V gene's germline CDR1 is WSHSY and CDR2 SAAADI. The CDR3 runs 15 residues. Losses at the gene ends were 4 bases for V and 4 bases for J; bases not matched to a gene: 3. In DNA, the CDR3 is TGCGCCAGCAGTGCTAGCGGGGGAGGCACCGGGGAGCTGTTTTTT. Translating gives CASSASGGGTGELFF.

The rearrangement uses TRBV6-1 and TRBJ1-2; tentatively, D is TRBD1 (5 bases). Germline V gene sequence: CDR1 MNHNS, CDR2 SASEGT. Trimming removed 3 bases from V and 4 bases from J, with 12 bases in between. The CDR3 is 14 amino acids. The CDR3 loop is CASSEVGDFYGYTF. The DNA for the CDR3 is TGTGCCAGCAGTGAGGTAGGGGACTTCTATGGCTACACCTTC.

The chain is built from TRBV2 and TRBJ2-2; 9 nucleotides match TRBD2. The CDR3 sequence is 15 residues long. Germline assignment: CDR1 SNHLY and CDR2 FYNNEI. J was trimmed by 1 base and V by 11 bases; bases with no gene match: 8. CDR3 region: CAGLPSGMNTGELFF. In nucleotides, the CDR3 is TGTGCCGGCCTCCCTAGCGGGATGAACACCGGGGAGCTGTTTTTT.

The CDR3 region has the DNA TGTGCCAGCAGCCTATCGAGTAGCGGGGCTAGCTCCTACGAGCAGTACTTC. It codes for CASSLSSSGASSYEQYF. The chain combines TRBV7-2 with TRBJ2-7; 8 nucleotides match TRBD2. From germline, CDR1 is SGHTA and CDR2 FQGNSA. The CDR3 runs to 17 residues. Trimming took 5 bases from V and 0 from J; bases not matched to a gene: 12.

V is TRBV19 and J is TRBJ1-3; 8 positions match TRBD1. This CDR3 is built from 13 residues. V lost 8 bases to trimming and J lost 9 bases; unmatched junction nucleotides: 9. Per the germline V gene, CDR1 is LNHDA and CDR2 is SQIVND (reference sequence). The CDR3 region has the DNA TGTGCCAGTTCAGACAGGGGCGGATTCACCATATATTTT. Encoded protein: CASSDRGGFTIYF.

V gene TRBV5-1 combines with J gene TRBJ2-3, with D hard to call. CDR1 is SGHRS and CDR2 is YFSETQ in the germline V gene. This CDR3 comprises 15 residues. V was cut by 4 bases and J by 1 base, with 13 bases left in between. The CDR3 protein is CASSRRLTGTDTQYF. CDR3 coding DNA: TGCGCCAGCAGCCGACGACTGACTGGCACAGATACGCAGTATTTT.

The chain links TRBV2 to TRBJ1-3, with 8 bases fitting TRBD1. There are 15 residues in the CDR3. Germline V gene data show CDR1 as SNHLY and CDR2 as FYNNEI. V dropped 7 bases and J dropped 1; count of bases not matched to a gene: 6. The CDR3 reads CASKRRTGSGNTIYF. The CDR3 nucleotides are TGTGCCAGCAAGCGAAGGACAGGGTCTGGAAACACCATATATTTT.

This clone was found once. V is TRBV19 and J is TRBJ2-4; tentatively, D is TRBD2 (6 bases). The CDR3 has 13 amino acids. The germline V gene encodes CDR1 LNHDA and CDR2 SQIVND (reference sequence). V lost 6 bases to trimming and J lost 0 bases, with 6 bases between them. The CDR3 DNA follows: TGTGCCAGTAGGGGACTAGCCAAAAACATTCAGTACTTC. It specifies CASRGLAKNIQYF.

This rearrangement joins TRBV28 to TRBJ2-1; 10 bases map to TRBD1. The CDR3 spans 15 residues. V trimming: 6 bases; J trimming: 7 bases; junction bases outside the gene matches: 9. Germline loops: CDR1 MDHEN, CDR2 SYDVKM. CDR3 DNA: TGTGCCAGCAGACCCGGGACAGGGGAAGTGAATGAGCAGTTCTTC. This codes for CASRPGTGEVNEQFF.

V and J are TRBV14 and TRBJ2-3; possibly TRBD1 for D (5 bases). This CDR3 region has 16 residues. Trimming cost V 4 bases and J 2 bases, with 16 bases left between them. Germline CDR1 is SGHDN and CDR2 is FVKESK. The CDR3 loop reads CASSPQETTVTDTQYF. CDR3 sequence (DNA): TGTGCCAGCAGCCCCCAGGAGACGACAGTCACAGATACGCAGTATTTT.